The 10 T cell receptor beta chains listed next were all sequenced from one sample in a study of naive and memory T cell subsets. Treatment indicated: skin biopsy from PPD injection site in Mantoux-positive individual. A UMI-containing oligonucleotide was joined by 3' ligation to the TCR cDNA template. The SP2 primer and nested alpha and beta constant region primers amplified ligated cDNA in four rounds. TCRdb ran MiXCR on the UMI-ligation and nested PCR reads and lists one entry per CDR3 protein. The sample carries around 33,000 distinct CDR3 sequences, roughly 7.3% recorded once. The sample was skin, taken from a tuberculin skin test site. These receptor sequences come from an adult in good health.

This chain connects TRBV20-1 to TRBJ2-3, with D hard to call. CDR3 length equals 14 residues. CDR1 is DFQATT and CDR2 is SNEGSKA in the germline V gene (reference sequence). The V end was cut by 6 bases, the J end by 4 bases, with 17 bases between. CDR3 sequence: CSALHNELADTQYF. The CDR3, as DNA: TGCAGTGCCCTTCACAACGAGTTGGCAGATACGCAGTATTTT.

This clonotype was counted many times. The V call is TRBV5-6, the J call TRBJ1-6; the match to TRBD1 covers 7 bases. CDR3 length: 16 residues. In germline, CDR1 is SGHDT, CDR2 YYEEEE. V shed 0 bases and J 9 bases; nucleotides not matched to a gene: 9. The CDR3 coding sequence is TGTGCCAGCAGCTTGGACAGGACCAGGGGGGGTTCACCCCTCCACTTT. Its protein product is CASSLDRTRGGSPLHF.

This clonotype is classed as medium-sized. The chain carries TRBV7-9 and TRBJ2-7; possibly TRBD1 for D (6 bases). The CDR3 contains 13 residues. The germline gives CDR1 SEHNR, CDR2 FQNEAQ (reference sequence). V was cut by 5 bases and J by 5 bases, with 13 bases left in between. CDR3 region: CASSQQGTHEQYF. CDR3 sequence (DNA): TGTGCCAGCAGCCAACAGGGTACCCACGAGCAGTACTTC.

This clonotype occurred a few times. The chain combines TRBV6-5 with TRBJ1-2; 8 bases are a match to TRBD1. Germline lookup yields CDR1 MNHEY and CDR2 SVGAGI. The V gene end was trimmed by 5 bases and the J gene end by 6 bases; junction bases not matched to a gene: 11. This CDR3 comprises 15 residues. CDR3 coding DNA: TGTGCCAGCAGTGCGATTGGACAGGGTGTCGATGGCTACACCTTC. This codes for CASSAIGQGVDGYTF.

This clonotype was counted ten times or more. The V gene is TRBV7-2, the J gene TRBJ2-7, with D uncertain. Germline CDR1 and CDR2: SGHTA and FQGNSA. V lost 5 bases, J lost 2 bases, and 10 bases lay in between. The CDR3 length is 13 residues. The CDR3 DNA sequence: TGTGCCAGCAGCGAGCCCCCCGCCTACGAGCAGTACTTC. Amino acid sequence: CASSEPPAYEQYF.

This clonotype was seen at least ten times. One end of the junction is discordant with germline, which a read error may explain. This sequence joins TRBV7-9 and TRBJ2-1, with 8 bases fitting TRBD2. The germline V gene has CDR1 SEHNR and CDR2 FQNEAQ (reference sequence). This CDR3 spans 14 amino acids. The CDR3 here is CASSVAGSYNEQFF. The CDR3 DNA reads TGTGCCAGCAGCGTAGCGGGATCCTACAATGAGCAGTTCTTC.

The sample holds many counts of this clonotype. The V call is TRBV5-1, the J call TRBJ1-4, with D perhaps matching TRBD1 (5 bases). Between the trimmed V and J ends, which lost 2 bases and 8 bases, there was a span of 13 bases. Germline CDR1 is SGHRS and CDR2 is YFSETQ. The CDR3 has 14 residues. CDR3 amino acids: CASSFGAGSEKLFF. CDR3 coding DNA: TGCGCCAGCAGCTTCGGGGCAGGGTCCGAAAAACTGTTTTTT.

The sample holds many counts of this clonotype. The rearrangement joins TRBV27 to TRBJ1-5; no clear D gene. This CDR3 has 14 residues. CDR1 is MNHEY and CDR2 is SMNVEV in the germline V gene (reference sequence). V was cut by 5 bases and J by 5 bases, with 13 bases left in between. As DNA, the CDR3 is TGTGCCAGCAGTATACAAGGGTATGATCAGCCCCAGCATTTT. Its protein is CASSIQGYDQPQHF.

The chain has TRBV20-1 and TRBJ1-6; TRBD1 agrees at 9 bases. The length of the CDR3 is 18 residues. CDR1 and CDR2 (germline): DFQATT, SNEGSKA (reference sequence). J was trimmed by 8 bases and V by 3 bases; bases with no gene match: 17. Here the CDR3 reads CSARGTGTGFFGDSPLHF. DNA for the CDR3: TGCAGTGCTAGGGGCACCGGGACAGGGTTCTTCGGGGATTCACCCCTCCACTTT.

This clonotype was observed a handful of times. The CDR3 reads CASSAGTSYGYTF. The CDR3 bases are TGCGCCAGCAGTGCCGGGACCTCATATGGCTACACCTTC. The chain combines TRBV10-2 with TRBJ1-2; tentative D call: TRBD1 (5 bases). This CDR3 has 13 residues. Germline V lookup: CDR1 WSHSY, CDR2 SAAADI. The V gene lost 4 bases and the J gene lost 5 bases, with 11 bases spanning the gap.